The following is a T cell receptor (beta chain) sequence with its context. Being one base from a much bigger clone, this may be a read error. The CDR3 is 12 amino acids. Germline values: CDR1 KGHSH, CDR2 LQKENI. The data are from a study of early T cells in non-severe SARS-CoV-2 infection. TCRdb independently ran MiXCR on the 5' RACE reads; one entry per CDR3 protein. This table holds 100,000 to 130,000 distinct CDR3 sequences, about 12% found once. The receptor was isolated from an adult who was a healthcare worker with PCR-confirmed SARS-CoV-2 infection or an uninfected control (not recorded which). Sequenced input: whole blood. V usage is TRBV18 and J usage is TRBJ2-7; no clear D gene. The CDR3 sequence: CASSPTLYELYF. The CDR3 bases are TGTGCCAGCTCACCAACCCTCTACGAGCTGTACTTC.